This T cell receptor (beta chain) came from a study of T cells in localized non-small cell lung cancer. Points from the study as a whole: Adjacent lung tissue had a median about 60 of the top 100 clones found in the tumor. Blood T cell density predicted longer survival; adjacent-lung clonality, shorter. Because researchers sequenced only one region of the tumor, heterogeneity is still possible. Uninvolved adjacent lung showed the highest T cell clonality, exceeding tumor.

For this clone: Its antigen is still unknown.

Germline V lookup: CDR1 SSHAT, CDR2 FNYEAQ (reference sequence). The CDR3 runs to 14 residues. Unmatched junction bases numbered 3, after V lost 2 bases and J lost 4 bases. Here immunoSEQ multiplex PCR was the method, and the copy in TCRdb shows in-frame clones only, minus some. The sample carries around 19,000 clones, about 89% recorded once. The sequencing used PBMCs, collected before any cancer treatment. The J gene is TRBJ2-3, the V gene TRBV7-7; TRBD2 matches 7 bases. The sequence was obtained from a man aged 40-75 years with stage II squamous cell lung carcinoma. CDR3 protein: CASSLSGGADTQYF. In DNA, the CDR3 is TGTGCCAGCAGCTTATCGGGAGGCGCAGATACGCAGTATTTT.